What follows are 18 T cell receptor beta chains derived from one specimen sequenced in a study of blood T cell repertoires in COVID-19. TCRdb's copy holds only in-frame clones and misses some; the assay was immunoSEQ multiplex PCR. The top ten hold approximately 5.8% of the sample, which has around 150,000 clones, less than 85% seen once. Sequenced: peripheral blood. Receptor source: a human donor in a cohort sampled during active COVID-19.

The V and J genes are TRBV19 and TRBJ2-3; TRBD1 is a possible D gene (5 bases). V gave up 8 bases and J gave up 0 bases, with 9 bases separating them. CDR1 is LNHDA and CDR2 is SQIVND in the germline V gene (reference sequence). The CDR3 length is 13 residues. The DNA of the CDR3 is TGTGCCAGTGGGGCTACTAGCACAGATACGCAGTATTTT. Amino acids: CASGATSTDTQYF.

V usage is TRBV7-2 and J usage is TRBJ2-3; tentatively, D is TRBD2 (5 bases). The CDR3 is 16 residues long. Germline loops: CDR1 SGHTA, CDR2 FQGNSA. V was trimmed by 5 bases and J by 3 bases, leaving 18 bases between them. CDR3 protein: CASSQRRGMGTDTQYF. The DNA for the CDR3 is TGTGCCAGCAGCCAGCGACGGGGTATGGGGACAGATACGCAGTATTTT.

This sequence joins TRBV5-1 and TRBJ2-7; 15 positions agree with TRBD2. After removal of 3 bases from V and 2 bases from J, the junction contained 6 bases not matched to a gene. Germline V gene lookup returns CDR1 SGHRS and CDR2 YFSETQ. This CDR3 has 17 amino acids. The CDR3, as DNA: TGCGCCAGCAGCTCGGGACTAGCGGGGGGTCCGACCTACGAGCAGTACTTC. This encodes CASSSGLAGGPTYEQYF.

The V and J genes are TRBV4-1 and TRBJ2-1; 7 bases line up with TRBD2. Losses at the gene ends were 0 bases for V and 7 bases for J; bases not matched to a gene: 6. This CDR3 is built from 15 residues. CDR1 and CDR2 (germline): MGHRA, YSYEKL. CDR3 protein: CASSQEGGGRNEQFF. The CDR3, as DNA: TGCGCCAGCAGCCAAGAGGGCGGGGGTAGGAATGAGCAGTTCTTC.

This CDR3 is CASSPQGQEYNEQFF. The CDR3 DNA reads TGTGCCAGCTCACCACAGGGACAGGAGTACAATGAGCAGTTCTTC. The chain links TRBV18 to TRBJ2-1, with 8 positions matching TRBD1. The CDR3 runs 15 residues. Losses at the gene ends were 1 base for V and 4 bases for J; bases not matched to a gene: 3. Germline CDR1 and CDR2: KGHSH and LQKENI.

This chain links TRBV28 with TRBJ2-5, with TRBD2 matching 13 bases. Germline assignment: CDR1 MDHEN and CDR2 SYDVKM. V shed 6 bases and J 4 bases; nucleotides not matched to a gene: 5. The CDR3 length is 15 residues. The CDR3 reads CASSLTSGGAETQYF. CDR3 nucleotide sequence: TGTGCCAGCAGCCTTACTAGCGGGGGGGCAGAGACCCAGTACTTC.

This clone was observed once. The chain couples TRBV5-5 to TRBJ1-2, with D possibly TRBD1 on 6 matching bases. This CDR3 region has 13 residues. V was clipped by 3 bases and J by 3 bases, with 9 bases between them. In germline, CDR1 is SGHKS, CDR2 YYEKEE (reference sequence). The CDR3 here is CASSWDTHYGYTF. CDR3 sequence (DNA): TGTGCCAGCAGCTGGGACACCCACTATGGCTACACCTTC.

V is TRBV5-4 and J is TRBJ1-4; 9 bases line up with TRBD1. CDR1 is SGHNT, CDR2 YYREEE, per germline (reference sequence). The trim removed 3 bases at V and 2 bases at J, leaving 2 bases unmatched. This CDR3 spans 15 amino acids. The CDR3 loop is CASSWGQGTNEKLFF. DNA of the CDR3: TGTGCCAGCAGCTGGGGACAGGGCACTAATGAAAAACTGTTTTTT.

On this clone itself: The sample holds other DNA sequences that translate to the same CDR3. This chain joins TRBV6-1 and TRBJ1-3; D remains ambiguous. The CDR3 loop spans 14 amino acids. Trimming took off 0 bases at V and 2 bases at J, with 5 bases between the two ends. Germline V gives CDR1 MNHNS, CDR2 SASEGT. The CDR3 nucleotides read TGTGCCAGCAGTGAAGCACGGGCTGGAAACACCATATATTTT. It codes for CASSEARAGNTIYF.

There are a few counts of this clone. This rearrangement joins TRBV2 to TRBJ1-3, with TRBD1 matching 7 bases. Germline-derived CDR1 and CDR2 are SNHLY and FYNNEI. V shed 7 bases, J shed 0 bases, and the junction held 9 bases outside the gene matches. The CDR3 has 16 amino acids. This chain's CDR3 is CASMDRIFSSGNTIYF. The CDR3 DNA is TGTGCCAGCATGGACAGGATCTTCAGCTCTGGAAACACCATATATTTT.

This clone was seen a single time. This rearrangement joins TRBV2 to TRBJ1-2; perhaps TRBD1 as D (5 bases). Germline loops: CDR1 SNHLY, CDR2 FYNNEI. The CDR3 spans 16 residues. V lost 7 bases, J lost 1 base, and 19 bases lay in between. CDR3 in DNA: TGTGCCAGCACCCTGGGCAGGGCCAAGGGTAACTATGGCTACACCTTC. This translates into CASTLGRAKGNYGYTF.

The rearrangement joins TRBV28 to TRBJ1-1, with 7 bases matching TRBD1. Per germline, CDR1 MDHEN and CDR2 SYDVKM. V lost 2 bases and J lost 4; bases outside the gene matches: 7. The CDR3 runs 15 residues. CDR3 coding DNA: TGTGCCAGCAGTTTAGCAACAGGGGTGGGCACTGAAGCTTTCTTT. This sequence encodes CASSLATGVGTEAFF.

This chain uses TRBV25-1 with TRBJ2-5; 10 bases match TRBD1. The germline CDR1 and CDR2 sequences are MGHDK and SYGVNS. This CDR3 spans 14 amino acids. V shed 3 bases, J shed 5 bases, and the junction held 3 bases outside the gene matches. The CDR3: CASSDWDRGETQYF. CDR3 coding DNA: TGTGCCAGCAGTGATTGGGACAGGGGCGAGACCCAGTACTTC.

This clone was observed a handful of times. The rearrangement joins TRBV6-5 to TRBJ1-1; TRBD1 might be the D (6 bases). The germline CDR1 and CDR2 sequences are MNHEY and SVGAGI. Trimming stripped 4 bases from V and 6 bases from J, with 18 bases between. CDR3 length: 15 residues. The CDR3 coding sequence is TGTGCCAGCAGTTCCGGGACACAGTACGCCTCTGAAGCTTTCTTT. It specifies CASSSGTQYASEAFF.

This rearrangement joins TRBV7-8 to TRBJ2-2; a possible D gene is TRBD1 (6 bases). V shed 0 bases and J shed 4 bases, with 18 bases lying between them. The CDR3 consists of 18 residues. Germline-derived CDR1 and CDR2 are SGHVS and FQNEAQ. CDR3 sequence: CASSLAGALGPSTGELFF. DNA for the CDR3: TGTGCCAGCAGCTTAGCGGGGGCGCTTGGCCCGAGCACCGGGGAGCTGTTTTTT.

This clone appeared a single time. The chain has TRBV18 and TRBJ1-2; 8 bases align to TRBD1. The J segment lost 5 bases and the V segment lost 3 bases, leaving 8 bases of the junction unmatched. Germline CDR1 KGHSH, CDR2 LQKENI. The CDR3 length is 15 residues. The CDR3 nucleotides are TGTGCCAGCTCACCCCTCCAGACAGGGGATTATGGCTACACCTTC. Its protein product is CASSPLQTGDYGYTF.

The rearrangement joins TRBV4-2 to TRBJ2-1, with 10 bases aligning to TRBD2. Germline-derived CDR1 and CDR2 are LGHNA and YNFKEQ. Trimming cost V 0 bases and J 6 bases; bases outside gene matches: 14. The CDR3 has 19 residues. In DNA form, the CDR3 reads TGTGCCAGCAGCCAAGATCAGGTGTCTAGCGGGGGCCAACGCAATGAGCAGTTCTTC. Amino acids: CASSQDQVSSGGQRNEQFF.

The CDR3 is CASRQHGPAKNIQYF. In nucleotides, the CDR3 is TGTGCCAGCAGGCAACATGGGCCAGCCAAAAACATTCAGTACTTC. The J gene is TRBJ2-4, the V gene TRBV27; no firm D call. Germline CDR1 reads MNHEY; CDR2 reads SMNVEV (reference sequence). The CDR3 is made up of 15 amino acids. Trimming took off 6 bases at V and 0 bases at J, with 12 bases between the two ends.